This T cell receptor beta chain was documented in a study of blood T cells in healthy people across ages. This clonotype was picked up a small number of times. Its target is not known. It was with a sample-barcoded 5' primer and a J-beta primer mix that a second PCR of about 6 to 12 cycles was run. TCRdb analysed the 5' RACE reads with MiXCR anew, one entry per CDR3 protein. The table lists 1.5 million to 2 million distinct CDR3 sequences, around 48% of them singletons, with 2% to 2.5% in the top ten. Germline loops: CDR1 DFQATT, CDR2 SNEGSKA (reference sequence). The length of the CDR3 is 15 residues. The V end lost 4 bases, the J end lost 0 bases, and 15 bases lay between the germline ends. Every participating donor contributed roughly 10 milliliters of peripheral blood through a draw. Study-wide points: Unknown donor CMV status possibly confounded expanded clonotype changes.

The chain links TRBV20-1 to TRBJ2-5, with unresolved D. The specimen was blood. This receptor was taken from a woman aged 35 to 49 in good health. The CDR3 spells CSATDRIHHQETQYF. The CDR3 DNA reads as TGCAGTGCTACGGACCGAATCCATCACCAAGAGACCCAGTACTTC.